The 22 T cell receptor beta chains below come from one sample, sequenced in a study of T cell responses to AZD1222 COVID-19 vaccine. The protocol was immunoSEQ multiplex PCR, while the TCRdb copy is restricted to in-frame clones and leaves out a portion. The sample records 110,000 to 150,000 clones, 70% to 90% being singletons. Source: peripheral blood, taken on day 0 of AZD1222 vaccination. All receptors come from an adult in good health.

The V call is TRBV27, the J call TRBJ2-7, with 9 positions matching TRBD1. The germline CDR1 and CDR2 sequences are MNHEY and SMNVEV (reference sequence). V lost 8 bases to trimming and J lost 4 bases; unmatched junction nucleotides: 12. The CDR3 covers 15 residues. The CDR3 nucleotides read TGTGCCAGCGTTAAGGACAGGGGTGGAACTTACGAGCAGTACTTC. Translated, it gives CASVKDRGGTYEQYF.

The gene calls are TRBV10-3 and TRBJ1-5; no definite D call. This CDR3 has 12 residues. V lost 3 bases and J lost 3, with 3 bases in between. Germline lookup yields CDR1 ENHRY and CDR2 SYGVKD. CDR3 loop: CAISDTNQPQHF. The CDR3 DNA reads TGTGCCATCAGTGACACCAATCAGCCCCAGCATTTT.

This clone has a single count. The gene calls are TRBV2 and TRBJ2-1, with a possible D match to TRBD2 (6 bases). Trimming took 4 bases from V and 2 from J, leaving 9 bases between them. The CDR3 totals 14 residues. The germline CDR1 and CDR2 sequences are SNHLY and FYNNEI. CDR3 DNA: TGTGCCAGCAGTGTAGCGGAAACCTACAATGAGCAGTTCTTC. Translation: CASSVAETYNEQFF. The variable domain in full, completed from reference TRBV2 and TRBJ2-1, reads EPEVTQTPSHQVTQMGQEVILRCVPISNHLYFYWYRQILGQKVEFLVSFYNNEISEKSEIFDDQFSVERPDGSNFTLKIRSTKLEDSAMYFCASSVAETYNEQFFGPGTRLTVL.

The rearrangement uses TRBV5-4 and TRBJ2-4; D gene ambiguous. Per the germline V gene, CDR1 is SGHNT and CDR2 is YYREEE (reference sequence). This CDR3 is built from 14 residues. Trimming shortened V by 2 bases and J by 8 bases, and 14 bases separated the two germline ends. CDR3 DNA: TGTGCCAGCAGCTTCTCCCTGACCCCCGACATTCAGTACTTC. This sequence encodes CASSFSLTPDIQYF.

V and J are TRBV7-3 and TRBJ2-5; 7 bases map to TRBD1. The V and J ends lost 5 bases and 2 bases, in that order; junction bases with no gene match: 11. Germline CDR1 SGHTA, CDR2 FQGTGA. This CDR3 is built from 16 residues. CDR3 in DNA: TGTGCCAGCAGCCCGACAGGGTGGAGTCCTCAAGAGACCCAGTACTTC. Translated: CASSPTGWSPQETQYF.

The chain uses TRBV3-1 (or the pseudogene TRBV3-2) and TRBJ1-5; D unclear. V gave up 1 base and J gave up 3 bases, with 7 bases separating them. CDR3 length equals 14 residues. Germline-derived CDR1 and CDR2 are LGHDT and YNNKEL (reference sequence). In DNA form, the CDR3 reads TGTGCCAGCAGCCAAGCGGGCACCAATCAGCCCCAGCATTTT. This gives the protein CASSQAGTNQPQHF.

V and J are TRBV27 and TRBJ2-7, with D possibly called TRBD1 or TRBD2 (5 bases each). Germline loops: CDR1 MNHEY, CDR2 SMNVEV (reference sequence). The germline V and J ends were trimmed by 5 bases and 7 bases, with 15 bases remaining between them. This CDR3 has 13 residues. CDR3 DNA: TGTGCCAGCAGTCCGGGACGCCGCCTTGAGCAGTACTTC. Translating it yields CASSPGRRLEQYF.

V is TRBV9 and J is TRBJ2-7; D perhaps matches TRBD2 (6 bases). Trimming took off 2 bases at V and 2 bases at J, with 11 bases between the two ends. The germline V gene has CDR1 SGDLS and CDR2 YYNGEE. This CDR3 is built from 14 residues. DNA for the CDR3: TGTGCCAGCAGCGTTTCGGGGGAAGCCTACGAGCAGTACTTC. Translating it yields CASSVSGEAYEQYF.

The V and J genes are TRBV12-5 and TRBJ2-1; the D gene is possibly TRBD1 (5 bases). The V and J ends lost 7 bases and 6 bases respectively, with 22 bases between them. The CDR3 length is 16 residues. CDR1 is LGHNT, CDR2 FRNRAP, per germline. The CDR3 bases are TGTGCTAGTGCCAATATCAAAGGGGTTCTTTTCAATGAGCAGTTCTTC. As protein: CASANIKGVLFNEQFF.

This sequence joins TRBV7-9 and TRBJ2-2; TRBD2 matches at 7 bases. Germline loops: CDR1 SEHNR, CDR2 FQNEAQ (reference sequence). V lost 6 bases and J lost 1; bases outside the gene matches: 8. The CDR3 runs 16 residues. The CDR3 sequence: CASRPRGDGNTGELFF. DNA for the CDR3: TGTGCCAGCAGGCCTCGGGGGGACGGGAACACCGGGGAGCTGTTTTTT.

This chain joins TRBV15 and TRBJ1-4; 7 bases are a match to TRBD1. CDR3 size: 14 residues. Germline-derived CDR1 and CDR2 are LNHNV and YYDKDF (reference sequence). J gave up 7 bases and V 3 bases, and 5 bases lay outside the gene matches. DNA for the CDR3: TGTGCCACCAGCAGGGATCAGGGGGTTGAAAAACTGTTTTTT. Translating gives CATSRDQGVEKLFF.

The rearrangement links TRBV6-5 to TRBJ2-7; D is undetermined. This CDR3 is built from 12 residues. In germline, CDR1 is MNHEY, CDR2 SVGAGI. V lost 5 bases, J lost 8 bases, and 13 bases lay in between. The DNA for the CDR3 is TGTGCCAGCAGTCGGCCCAATCGGCAGCAGTACTTC. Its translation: CASSRPNRQQYF.

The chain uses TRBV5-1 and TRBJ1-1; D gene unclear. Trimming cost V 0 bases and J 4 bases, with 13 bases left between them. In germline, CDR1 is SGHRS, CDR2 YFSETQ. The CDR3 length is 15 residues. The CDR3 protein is CASSLEARMGTEAFF. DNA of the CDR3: TGCGCCAGCAGCTTGGAAGCGAGGATGGGCACTGAAGCTTTCTTT.

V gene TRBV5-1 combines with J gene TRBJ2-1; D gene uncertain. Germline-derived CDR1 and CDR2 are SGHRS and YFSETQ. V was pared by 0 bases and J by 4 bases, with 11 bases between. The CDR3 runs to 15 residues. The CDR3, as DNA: TGCGCCAGCAGCTTGGGAGTGGGTGCATACAATGAGCAGTTCTTC. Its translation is CASSLGVGAYNEQFF. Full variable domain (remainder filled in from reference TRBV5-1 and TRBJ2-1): KAGVTQTPRYLIKTRGQQVTLSCSPISGHRSVSWYQQTPGQGLQFLFEYFSETQRNKGNFPGRFSGRQFSNSRSEMNVSTLELGDSALYLCASSLGVGAYNEQFFGPGTRLTVL.

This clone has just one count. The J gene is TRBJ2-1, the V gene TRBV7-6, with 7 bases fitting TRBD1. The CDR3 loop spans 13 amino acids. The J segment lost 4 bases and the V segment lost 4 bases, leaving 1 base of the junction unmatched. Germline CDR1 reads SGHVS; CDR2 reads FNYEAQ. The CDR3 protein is CASSWDSYNEQFF. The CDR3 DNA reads TGTGCCAGCAGCTGGGACAGTTACAATGAGCAGTTCTTC.

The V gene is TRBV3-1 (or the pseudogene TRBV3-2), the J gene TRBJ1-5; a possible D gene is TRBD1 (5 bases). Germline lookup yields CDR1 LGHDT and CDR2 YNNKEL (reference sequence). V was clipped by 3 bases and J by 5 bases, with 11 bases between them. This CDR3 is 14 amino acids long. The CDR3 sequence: CASSQGGPDQPQHF. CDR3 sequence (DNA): TGTGCCAGCAGCCAGGGGGGACCTGATCAGCCCCAGCATTTT.

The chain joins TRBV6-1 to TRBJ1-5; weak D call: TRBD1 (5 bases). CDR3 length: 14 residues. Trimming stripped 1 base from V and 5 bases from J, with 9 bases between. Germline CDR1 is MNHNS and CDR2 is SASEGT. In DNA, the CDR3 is TGTGCCAGCAGTGAAGGGGGGAATGATCAGCCCCAGCATTTT. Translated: CASSEGGNDQPQHF.

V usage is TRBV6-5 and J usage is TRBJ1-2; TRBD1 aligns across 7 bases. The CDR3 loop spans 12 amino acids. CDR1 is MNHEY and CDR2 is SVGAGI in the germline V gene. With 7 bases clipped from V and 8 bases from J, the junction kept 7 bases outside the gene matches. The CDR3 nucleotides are TGTGCCAGCAACAAGGGGGCGCGGGGCTACACCTTC. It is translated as CASNKGARGYTF.

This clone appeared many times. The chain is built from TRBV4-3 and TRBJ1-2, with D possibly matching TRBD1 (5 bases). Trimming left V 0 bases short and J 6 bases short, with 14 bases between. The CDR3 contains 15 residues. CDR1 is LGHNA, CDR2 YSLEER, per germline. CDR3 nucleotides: TGCGCCAGCAGCCAAGATGGGAACAGGTTAAATGGCTACACCTTC. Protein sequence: CASSQDGNRLNGYTF.

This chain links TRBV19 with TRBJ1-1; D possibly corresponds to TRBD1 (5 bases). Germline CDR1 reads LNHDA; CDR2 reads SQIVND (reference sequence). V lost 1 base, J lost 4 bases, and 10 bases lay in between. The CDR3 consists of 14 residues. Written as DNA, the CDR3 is TGTGCCAGTAGTATAGGTGGGGGACTCACTGAAGCTTTCTTT. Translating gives CASSIGGGLTEAFF.

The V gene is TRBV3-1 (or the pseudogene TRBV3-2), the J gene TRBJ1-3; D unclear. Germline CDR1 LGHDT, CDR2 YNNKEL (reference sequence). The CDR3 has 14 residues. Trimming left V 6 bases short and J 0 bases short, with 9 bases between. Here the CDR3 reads CASRPTYSGNTIYF. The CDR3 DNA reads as TGTGCCAGCAGACCGACTTACTCTGGAAACACCATATATTTT.

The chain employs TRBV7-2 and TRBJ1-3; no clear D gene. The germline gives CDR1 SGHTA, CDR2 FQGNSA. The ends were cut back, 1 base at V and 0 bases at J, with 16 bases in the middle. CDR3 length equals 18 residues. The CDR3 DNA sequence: TGTGCCAGCAGCTTAGTCGGTCGGCGCAGCCTCTCTGGAAACACCATATATTTT. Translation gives CASSLVGRRSLSGNTIYF. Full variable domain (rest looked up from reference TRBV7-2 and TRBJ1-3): GAGVSQSPSNKVTEKGKDVELRCDPISGHTALYWYRQSLGQGLEFLIYFQGNSAPDKSGLPSDRFSAERTGGSVSTLTIQRTQQEDSAVYLCASSLVGRRSLSGNTIYFGEGSWLTVV.